Included here is one T cell receptor beta chain sequence, with context. The antigen remains unidentified. TCRdb keeps only in-frame clones here, not all; method: immunoSEQ multiplex PCR. The sample lists under 350,000 clones; 70% to 90% were seen once. Germline CDR1 MGHDK, CDR2 SYGVNS. This CDR3 is 12 amino acids long. V was clipped by 2 bases and J by 7 bases, with 6 bases between them. The data stem from a study of cytomegalovirus exposure and HLA in healthy donors. Overall study results and limits: Associated with cytomegalovirus, according to the listing, were 150 to 200 TCR beta chains.

The sequence derives from a woman younger than 35 in good health and CMV-seronegative. The rearrangement links TRBV25-1 to TRBJ1-5; D is possibly TRBD1 (5 bases). What was sequenced was PBMCs. CDR3 bases: TGTGCCAGCAGTGAAAGGGGACAGCCCCAGCATTTT. Translating gives CASSERGQPQHF.